A single sample is the source of the 17 T cell receptor beta chains below, sequenced in a study of neurological immune-mediated disorders. TCRdb used MiXCR to reprocess the 5' RACE reads, holding one entry per CDR3 protein. This sample has about 14,000 distinct CDR3 sequences, with 13% found just once. Sequenced input: CD8+ T cells from blood. These TCRs come from a female donor with HTLV-1-associated myelopathy (HAM/TSP).

The rearrangement joins TRBV20-1 to TRBJ2-5; D perhaps matches TRBD2 (6 bases). The CDR3 sequence is 17 residues long. Germline loops: CDR1 DFQATT, CDR2 SNEGSKA (reference sequence). Trimming took 0 bases from V and 3 from J, leaving 20 bases between them. CDR3: CSARDIPGGSFEETQYF. The CDR3, as DNA: TGCAGTGCTAGAGATATCCCCGGGGGTAGCTTTGAAGAGACCCAGTACTTC.

This clonotype was recorded many times. This chain links TRBV4-2 with TRBJ2-1; 11 nucleotides match TRBD2. J lost 6 bases, V lost 4 bases, and 5 bases had no gene match. This CDR3 contains 15 residues. CDR1 is LGHNA, CDR2 YNFKEQ, per germline. CDR3 sequence (DNA): TGTGCCAGCAGCCCACTAGCGGGAGCTGGCAATGAGCAGTTCTTC. It yields the protein CASSPLAGAGNEQFF.

This clonotype was counted ten times or more. The chain carries TRBV3-1 and TRBJ2-1, with 9 bases matching TRBD1. There are 16 residues in the CDR3. The V gene end was trimmed by 5 bases and the J gene end by 15 bases; junction bases not matched to a gene: 20. In germline, CDR1 is LGHDT, CDR2 YNNKEL (reference sequence). The chain's CDR3 is CASSTRPNWGQGEGFF. The CDR3, as DNA: TGTGCCAGCAGCACTCGACCTAACTGGGGACAGGGTGAGGGGTTCTTC.

Many counts were recorded for this clonotype. The V gene is TRBV4-1, the J gene TRBJ1-1; no clear D gene. Per the germline V gene, CDR1 is MGHRA and CDR2 is YSYEKL. CDR3 size: 13 residues. V shed 2 bases and J shed 8 bases, with 12 bases lying between them. The CDR3 loop reads CASSQLGTSEAFF. In DNA, the CDR3 is TGCGCCAGCAGCCAACTCGGAACTTCGGAAGCTTTCTTT.

This clonotype appeared many times. J is TRBJ2-3 and V is TRBV5-1, with 9 bases that match TRBD1. The germline CDR1 and CDR2 sequences are SGHRS and YFSETQ. The V segment lost 4 bases and the J segment 6 bases; nucleotides outside the gene matches: 3. CDR3 length equals 13 residues. The DNA of the CDR3 is TGCGCCAGCAGCCGGACAGGGGTGGATACGCAGTATTTT. Translated: CASSRTGVDTQYF.

This clonotype occurred many times. The chain has TRBV11-2 and TRBJ2-3; a weak D match, TRBD2 (5 bases). Trimming took off 0 bases at V and 2 bases at J, with 15 bases between the two ends. Germline CDR1 and CDR2: SGHAT and FQNNGV. This CDR3 is 17 amino acids long. The chain's CDR3 is CASSLDSLGRPTDTQYF. CDR3 in DNA: TGTGCCAGCAGCTTAGATAGCCTAGGGAGACCCACAGATACGCAGTATTTT.

This clonotype was seen at least ten times. The CDR3 reads CSAPGRLDTGEQYF. The CDR3 bases are TGCAGTGCGCCAGGGCGGCTCGACACGGGCGAGCAGTACTTC. The chain joins TRBV20-1 to TRBJ2-7; D may be TRBD1 (5 bases). The CDR3 covers 14 residues. Trimming shortened V by 6 bases and J by 6 bases, and 21 bases separated the two germline ends. CDR1 is DFQATT and CDR2 is SNEGSKA in the germline V gene (reference sequence).

As to this clonotype: One end of the junction fails to match germline, which may point to a read error. The chain couples TRBV10-3 to TRBJ2-2, with a possible D match to TRBD2 (7 bases). Germline-derived CDR1 and CDR2 are ENHRY and SYGVKD. There are 17 residues in the CDR3. The CDR3 nucleotides read TGTGCCATCAGGACGGGATGGACTAGGGGGGAAACCGGGGAGCTGTTCTTT. Encoded protein: CAIRTGWTRGETGELFF.

This clonotype was detected many times. The chain is built from TRBV29-1 and TRBJ1-2; D gene ambiguous. The V and J ends lost 5 bases and 1 base respectively, with 8 bases between them. Germline CDR1 and CDR2: SQVTM and ANQGSEA. The CDR3 runs 12 residues. The DNA of the CDR3 is TGCAGCGTTTGGGCCAGTAACTATGGCTACACCTTC. It encodes CSVWASNYGYTF.

This clonotype was seen at least ten times. This chain connects TRBV12-3 or TRBV12-4 to TRBJ2-3; no reliable D call. This CDR3 comprises 12 residues. Between the trimmed V and J ends, which lost 6 bases and 6 bases, there was a span of 10 bases. CDR3 loop: CASSPGLDTQYF. The DNA of the CDR3 is TGTGCCAGCAGCCCCGGGTTGGATACGCAGTATTTT.

There are many counts of this clonotype. This chain connects TRBV28 to TRBJ1-1, with 7 positions matching TRBD1. This CDR3 region has 15 residues. The V gene end was trimmed by 4 bases and the J gene end by 3 bases; junction bases not matched to a gene: 8. Germline CDR1 reads MDHEN; CDR2 reads SYDVKM. CDR3 region: CASSSKGGPDTEAFF. For the CDR3, the DNA is TGTGCCAGCAGTTCCAAAGGGGGCCCCGACACTGAAGCTTTCTTT. Full variable domain (rest looked up from reference TRBV28 and TRBJ1-1): DVKVTQSSRYLVKRTGEKVFLECVQDMDHENMFWYRQDPGLGLRLIYFSYDVKMKEKGDIPEGYSVSREKKERFSLILESASTNQTSMYLCASSSKGGPDTEAFFGQGTRLTVV.

The chain has TRBV15 and TRBJ2-1, with D possibly being TRBD1 or TRBD2 (5 bases each). The length of the CDR3 is 12 residues. Trimming left V 4 bases short and J 9 bases short, with 10 bases between. The germline gives CDR1 LNHNV, CDR2 YYDKDF (reference sequence). The CDR3 DNA follows: TGTGCCACCAGCACACAGGCGGGTGAGCAGTTCTTC. The encoded protein is CATSTQAGEQFF.

CDR3 sequence (DNA): TGTGCCAGCAGCTTAGCGGGAATTGAGCAGTTCTTC. Protein product: CASSLAGIEQFF. The rearrangement uses TRBV7-9 and TRBJ2-1; D gene uncertain. There are 12 residues in the CDR3. V lost 0 bases and J 9 bases, leaving 6 bases between the germline ends. Germline-derived CDR1 and CDR2 are SEHNR and FQNEAQ (reference sequence).

This clonotype was seen ten or more times. The V call is TRBV29-1, the J call TRBJ1-2, with a weak D call TRBD1 (6 bases). Trimming removed 4 bases from V and 6 bases from J, with 15 bases in between. In germline, CDR1 is SQVTM, CDR2 ANQGSEA. The CDR3 extends over 13 amino acids. The CDR3 reads CSVVGTTSHGYTF. The DNA of the CDR3 is TGCAGCGTTGTAGGGACAACGAGCCATGGCTACACCTTC.

This clonotype is classed as medium-sized (0.01 to 0.1%). V is TRBV29-1 and J is TRBJ1-1; D gene unclear. V was shortened by 6 bases and J by 3 bases, with 17 bases between the two germline ends. Per germline, CDR1 SQVTM and CDR2 ANQGSEA. The CDR3 loop spans 14 amino acids. In nucleotides, the CDR3 is TGCAGCGTCAACCTGGGGAGGGAGTACACTGAAGCTTTCTTT. Protein product: CSVNLGREYTEAFF.

This clonotype has at least ten counts. The gene calls are TRBV19 and TRBJ2-7, with 7 nucleotides matching TRBD1. J gave up 3 bases and V 10 bases, and 9 bases lay outside the gene matches. Germline assignment: CDR1 LNHDA and CDR2 SQIVND (reference sequence). This CDR3 comprises 13 residues. This CDR3 is CATFPRGIYEQYF. The CDR3 DNA sequence: TGTGCCACCTTCCCCAGGGGGATCTACGAGCAGTACTTC.

In its sample, this clonotype was seen many times. This rearrangement joins TRBV4-1 to TRBJ2-7; D may be TRBD1 (6 bases). V was pared by 2 bases and J by 5 bases, with 16 bases between. Germline V lookup: CDR1 MGHRA, CDR2 YSYEKL. The CDR3 totals 15 residues. This CDR3 reads CASSQRKEQGHEQYF. The DNA for the CDR3 is TGCGCCAGCAGCCAACGGAAGGAACAGGGCCACGAGCAGTACTTC.